This T cell receptor beta chain was captured by sequencing in a study of blood T cell repertoires in COVID-19. Study details: Material from acute and convalescent COVID-19 was sourced from the United States, Italy and Spain. Nucleic acid was either cDNA or gDNA, and it came from T cells, B-cell-depleted T cells, or PBMCs.

The CDR3 length is 14 residues. In the source study's methods: Reference gene primer amplification in the assay estimated nucleated cell counts. TCRdb's table, derived via immunoSEQ multiplex PCR, lists solely in-frame clones and lacks some. V and J calls and clone size are as listed in that table; D and trimming were resolved from the DNA. The profile shows hundreds of thousands of clones, around 85% of them singletons. Sequencing was performed on peripheral blood. This chain joins TRBV21-1 and TRBJ1-2; TRBD1 is the table's D call, not checked against the DNA. TRBV21-1 is shown as a pseudogene. This receptor was identified in a man in his forties or fifties with active or convalescent COVID-19. The CDR3 reads CASSDPQGSYGYTF. Written as DNA, the CDR3 is TGTGCCAGCAGCGACCCCCAGGGCTCATATGGCTACACCTTC.